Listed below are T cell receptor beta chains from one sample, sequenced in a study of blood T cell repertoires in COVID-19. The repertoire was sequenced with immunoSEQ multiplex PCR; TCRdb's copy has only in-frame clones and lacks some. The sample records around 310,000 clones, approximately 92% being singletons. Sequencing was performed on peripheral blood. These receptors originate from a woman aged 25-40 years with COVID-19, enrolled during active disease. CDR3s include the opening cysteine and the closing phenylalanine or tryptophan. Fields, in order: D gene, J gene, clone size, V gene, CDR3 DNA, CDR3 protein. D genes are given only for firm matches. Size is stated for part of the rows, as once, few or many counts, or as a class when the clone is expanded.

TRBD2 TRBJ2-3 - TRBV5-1 TGCGCCAGCAGCTTGGCGACTAGCGGATCGGCCACAGATACGCAGTATTTT CASSLATSGSATDTQYF
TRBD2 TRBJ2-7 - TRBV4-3 TGCGCCAGCAGCCAAGGAAGGGTGGTAGACGGGAGGGCATCCTACGAGCAGTACTTC CASSQGRVVDGRASYEQYF
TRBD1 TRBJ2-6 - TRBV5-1 TGCGCCAGCAGCTTGGAGGCGACAGGGGCCCCTGGGGCCAACGTCCTGACTTTC CASSLEATGAPGANVLTF
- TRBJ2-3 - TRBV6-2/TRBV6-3 TGTGCCAGCAGTGGCCGAGGGGATACGCAGTATTTT CASSGRGDTQYF
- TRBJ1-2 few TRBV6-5 TGTGCCAGCAGTATAACGGGAGAAGCCCTTTATGGCTACACCTTC CASSITGEALYGYTF
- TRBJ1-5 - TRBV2 TGTGCCAGCAGTGAAAGCTCAGGGGTAGGTCAGCCCCAGCATTTT CASSESSGVGQPQHF
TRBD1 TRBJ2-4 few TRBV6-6 TGTGCCAGCAGTTACGGACAGGGGGGAAACATTCAGTACTTC CASSYGQGGNIQYF
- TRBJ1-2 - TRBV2 TGTGCCAGCAGTGCTGGGCCAGGGCGCGGCTACACCTTC CASSAGPGRGYTF
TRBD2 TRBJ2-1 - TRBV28 TGTGCCAGCAGCCCCGGGGTAGCGGGATCTGAGCAGTTCTTC CASSPGVAGSEQFF
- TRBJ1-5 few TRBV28 TGTGCCAGCAGTTTCGGTAGCAATCAGCCCCAGCATTTT CASSFGSNQPQHF
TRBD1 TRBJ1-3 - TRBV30 TGTGCCTGGGACAGGGGGCCCTCTGGAAACACCATATATTTT CAWDRGPSGNTIYF
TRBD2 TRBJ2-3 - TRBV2 TGTGCCAGCAGTGGGGCTAGCGGGAAGGAATCAGATACGCAGTATTTT CASSGASGKESDTQYF
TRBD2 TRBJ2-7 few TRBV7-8 TGTGCCAGCAGCCCTAGCGGGAGGGTCTACGAGCAGTACTTC CASSPSGRVYEQYF
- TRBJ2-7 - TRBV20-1 TGCAGTGCCCAGTCTTACGAGCAGTACTTC CSAQSYEQYF
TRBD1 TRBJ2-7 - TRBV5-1 TGCGCCAGCAGCTTCACCGGGACAGGGTTCCACGAGCAGTACTTC CASSFTGTGFHEQYF
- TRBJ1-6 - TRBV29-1 TGCAGCGTTGAGGTCAGGGAGGGATCACCCCTCCACTTT CSVEVREGSPLHF
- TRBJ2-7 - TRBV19 TGTGCAGCAGGGTTACCCTACGAGCAGTACTTC CAAGLPYEQYF
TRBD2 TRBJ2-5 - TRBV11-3 TGTGCCAGCAGCTTAGGGGCGGGGGGGCAAGAGACCCAGTACTTC CASSLGAGGQETQYF
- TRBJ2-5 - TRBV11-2 TGTGCCAGCAGCTTATGGAGCGGAGGTCAGGAGACCCAGTACTTC CASSLWSGGQETQYF
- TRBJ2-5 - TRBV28 TGTGCCAGCAGTTTCCTAGCTCCCCAAGAGACCCAGTACTTC CASSFLAPQETQYF
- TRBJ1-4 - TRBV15 TGTGCCACCAGCAGAGGCGGCCGAAGAACGAATGAAAAACTGTTTTTT CATSRGGRRTNEKLFF
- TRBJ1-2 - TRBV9 TGTGCCAGCAGCCCGAGGCCCCGACAGCTTAACTATGGCTACACCTTC CASSPRPRQLNYGYTF
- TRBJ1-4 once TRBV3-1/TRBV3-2 TGTGCCAGCAGCCAAAGGGGAAGCGATGAAAAACTGTTTTTT CASSQRGSDEKLFF
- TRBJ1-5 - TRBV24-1 TGTGCCACAAGCAGGGGAGGCAATCAGCCCCAGCATTTT CATSRGGNQPQHF
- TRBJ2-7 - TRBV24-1 TGTGCCACCAGTAGGGGGTACGAGCAGTACTTC CATSRGYEQYF
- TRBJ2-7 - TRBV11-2 TGTGCCAGCAGCTCAGGGCGAGCCTACGAGCAGTACTTC CASSSGRAYEQYF
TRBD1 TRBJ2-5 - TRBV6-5 TGTGCCAGCAGTTCCCACGGCCAGGGGGCTGAGACCCAGTACTTC CASSSHGQGAETQYF
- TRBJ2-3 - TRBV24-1 TGTGCCACCAGTGATCCGGACAGAGATACGCAGTATTTT CATSDPDRDTQYF
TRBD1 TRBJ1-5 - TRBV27 TGTGCCAGCAGTCCGACAGGGTGGGAGCCCCAGCATTTT CASSPTGWEPQHF
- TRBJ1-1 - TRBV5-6 TGTGCCAGCAGCTTGTTCTGGGCGAACACTGAAGCTTTCTTT CASSLFWANTEAFF
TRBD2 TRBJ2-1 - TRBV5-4 TGTGCCAGCAGTCTTACCCCTAGCGGTTATTACAATGAGCAGTTCTTC CASSLTPSGYYNEQFF
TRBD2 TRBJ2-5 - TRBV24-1 TGTGCCACCGGAATACTAGCGGGAGGACAAGAGACCCAGTACTTC CATGILAGGQETQYF
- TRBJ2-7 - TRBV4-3 TGCGCCAGCAGCCAAGCACCGGGAGAAGTTCACGAGCAGTACTTC CASSQAPGEVHEQYF
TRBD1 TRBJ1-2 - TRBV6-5 TGTGCCAGCAGGCCACAGGGGGACAGGCGGTATGGCTACACCTTC CASRPQGDRRYGYTF
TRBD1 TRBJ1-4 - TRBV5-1 TGCGCCAGCAGCGGACAGGGGGTAGAGAATGAAAAACTGTTTTTT CASSGQGVENEKLFF
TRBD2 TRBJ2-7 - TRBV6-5 TGTGCCAGCAGTTCTCCTCGACTAGCGGGCTCCTACGAGCAGTACTTC CASSSPRLAGSYEQYF
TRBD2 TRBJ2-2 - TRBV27 TGTGCCAGCAACAAGCGGGGATACACCGGGGAGCTGTTTTTT CASNKRGYTGELFF
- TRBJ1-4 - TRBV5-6 TGTGCCAGCAGCTTGGCGACCGGGGATGAAAAACTGTTTTTT CASSLATGDEKLFF
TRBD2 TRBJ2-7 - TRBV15 TGTGCCACCAGCAGAGAACGCCTGGCGGGAGCATCCTACGAGCAGTACTTC CATSRERLAGASYEQYF
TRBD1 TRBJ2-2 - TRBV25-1 TGTGCCAGCAGGGGACAGGGGAAGTACGGGGAGCTGTTTTTT CASRGQGKYGELFF